The source of this TCR beta chain is a study of early T cells in non-severe SARS-CoV-2 infection. Study as a whole: The input, bulk RNA from unsorted whole blood, was sequenced, and chains were unpaired.

Each cDNA molecule carried a unique molecular identifier. TCRdb ran MiXCR on the 5' RACE reads and lists one entry per CDR3 protein. The repertoire includes 40,000 or so distinct CDR3 sequences, approximately 7.9% of them detected once, and over 10% sits in the top ten. The CDR3 covers 12 residues. The V end was cut by 5 bases, the J end by 8 bases, with 10 bases between. The germline V gene encodes CDR1 SGHKS and CDR2 YYEKEE (reference sequence). This clonotype was seen ten or more times. Sequences were derived from whole blood, sampled at baseline. The TCR comes from an adult who was a healthcare worker with PCR-confirmed SARS-CoV-2 infection or an uninfected control (not recorded which). The J gene is TRBJ1-4, the V gene TRBV5-5; D ambiguous. The CDR3, as DNA: TGTGCCAGCAGTGCGGTCAGCGAAAAACTGTTTTTT. This translates into CASSAVSEKLFF.